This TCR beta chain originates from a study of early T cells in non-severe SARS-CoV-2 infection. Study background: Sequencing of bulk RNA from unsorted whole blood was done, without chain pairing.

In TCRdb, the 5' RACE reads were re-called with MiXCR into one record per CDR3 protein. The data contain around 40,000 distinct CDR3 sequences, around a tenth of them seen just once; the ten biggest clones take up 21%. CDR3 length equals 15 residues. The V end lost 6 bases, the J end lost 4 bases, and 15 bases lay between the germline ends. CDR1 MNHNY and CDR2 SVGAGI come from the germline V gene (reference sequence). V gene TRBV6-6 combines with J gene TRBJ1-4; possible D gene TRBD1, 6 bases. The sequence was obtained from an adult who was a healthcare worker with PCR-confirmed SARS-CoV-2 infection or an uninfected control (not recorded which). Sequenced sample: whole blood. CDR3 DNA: TGTGCCAGCAGCATAGGACAGACGATTAATGAAAAACTGTTTTTT. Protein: CASSIGQTINEKLFF.